This T cell receptor beta chain was documented in a study of cytomegalovirus exposure and HLA in healthy donors. Germline V CDR1 and CDR2: MGHRA, YSYEKL. The CDR3 totals 16 residues. Germline trimming cut 3 bases from V and 8 bases from J; bases unmatched to any gene: 12. PCR employed 60 Vbeta and 13 Jbeta primers. The table came from immunoSEQ multiplex PCR; TCRdb's copy has only in-frame clones and leaves some out. Found here are more than 110,000 clones, about four fifths of them singletons; the top ten hold more than 4%. The receptor's source is a man aged 40-49 years in good health and CMV-seropositive. This chain connects TRBV4-1 to TRBJ1-2; 10 nucleotides line up with TRBD1. Sequences were obtained from PBMCs. The CDR3 is CASSQTTGGASGGYTF. For the CDR3, the DNA is TGCGCCAGCAGCCAGACGACAGGGGGCGCGTCCGGCGGCTACACCTTC.